A single sample gave rise to the 3 T cell receptor beta chains below, sequenced in a study of graft-versus-host responses after intestinal transplantation. Using immunoSEQ multiplex PCR, the repertoire was profiled, and TCRdb retains in-frame clones only, with some absent. The sample lists 100,000 or so clones, about 90% occurring once. For these TCRs, the target antigens are not known. The sample consisted of unstimulated CD4+ T cells sorted from spleen or lymph node cells, taken before transplant. The receptor set was obtained from a human donor who was the organ donor for an intestinal transplant.

This clone was counted once. One junction end does not reproduce the germline sequence, and a read error may be involved. J is TRBJ1-5 and V is TRBV6-1, with 7 bases lining up with TRBD1. CDR1 and CDR2 from the germline V gene are MNHNS and SASEGT. The CDR3 sequence is 15 residues long. CDR3 protein: CASKGLGTVNLPQHF. As DNA, the CDR3 is TGTGCCAGCAAGGGATTAGGGACAGTCAATCTGCCCCAGCATTTT.

The chain couples TRBV5-1 to TRBJ1-4, with 7 bases that match TRBD1. Trimming cost V 5 bases and J 2 bases; bases outside gene matches: 6. Germline V gene sequence: CDR1 SGHRS, CDR2 YFSETQ. This CDR3 has 15 residues. The CDR3 sequence: CASSVWDSTNEKLFF. CDR3 sequence (DNA): TGCGCCAGCAGTGTTTGGGACAGTACTAATGAAAAACTGTTTTTT.

The gene calls are TRBV5-1 and TRBJ1-6; the D gene is possibly TRBD1 (6 bases). The CDR3 consists of 15 residues. Looked up from germline, CDR1 is SGHRS and CDR2 is YFSETQ. The V end was cut by 4 bases, the J end by 7 bases, with 15 bases between. The CDR3 DNA sequence: TGCGCCAGCAGCACCCAACAGGGAGGGAATTCACCCCTCCACTTT. Encoded protein: CASSTQQGGNSPLHF.